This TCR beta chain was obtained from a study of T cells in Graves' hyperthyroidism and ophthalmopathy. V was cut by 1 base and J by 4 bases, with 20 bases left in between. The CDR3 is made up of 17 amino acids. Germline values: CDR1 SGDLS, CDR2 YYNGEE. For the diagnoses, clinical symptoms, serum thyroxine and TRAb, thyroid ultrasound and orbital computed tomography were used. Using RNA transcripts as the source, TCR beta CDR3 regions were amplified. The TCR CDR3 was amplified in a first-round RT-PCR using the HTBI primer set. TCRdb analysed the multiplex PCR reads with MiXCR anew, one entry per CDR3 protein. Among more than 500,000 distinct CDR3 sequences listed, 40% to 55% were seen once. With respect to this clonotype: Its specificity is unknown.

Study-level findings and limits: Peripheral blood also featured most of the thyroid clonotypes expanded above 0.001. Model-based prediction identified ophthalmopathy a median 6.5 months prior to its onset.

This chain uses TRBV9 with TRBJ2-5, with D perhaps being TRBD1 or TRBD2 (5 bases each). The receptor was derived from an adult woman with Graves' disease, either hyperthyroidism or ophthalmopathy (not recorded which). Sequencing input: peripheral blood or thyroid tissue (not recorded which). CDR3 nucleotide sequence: TGTGCCAGCAGCGTATCCGGGGTGATGCGGCAGGGAGAGACCCAGTACTTC. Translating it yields CASSVSGVMRQGETQYF.